This T cell receptor (beta chain) originates from a study of CXCR3-negative and CXCR3-positive naive CD8 T cells (dated by TCRdb to about 2019). For the study in its entirety: About 150 million TRB reads were obtained in total, roughly 1.5 +/- 0.3 million reads per library. Naive subsets from roughly 5 donors and memory cells from 3 donors were included in the TRBV-TRBJ cluster analysis. Data from 11 donors, pooled across two independent experiments, went into the diversity and physicochemical repertoire analyses.

Turning to this clonotype: Its binding antigen is unknown.

TCRdb names NextSeq 550 as the instrument used. The Human TCR Profiling Kit (MiLaboratory) was used to prepare UMI-labeled 5' RACE TRB cDNA libraries. cDNA synthesis used the entire amount of extracted RNA, and PCR amplification then used the entire amount of cDNA produced. Libraries were prepared in parallel with an identical number of PCR cycles. Under the source paper's analysis protocol: MIGEC and MiXCR extracted about 48,000 +/- 9,800 unique UMI-labeled TRB cDNA molecules per library, requiring at least two reads per UMI. On average, each library contained approximately 40,000 +/- 10,000 functional in-frame TRB CDR3 nucleotide clonotypes without stop codons. After downsampling to 5000 UMI-labeled TRB molecules per sample, diversity metrics, including normalized Shannon-Wiener and Chao1, were computed in VDJtools. For the central five CDR3 residues, VDJtools calculated physicochemical properties weighted by clonotype size, namely interaction energy, strength, volume and Kidera factor 4. Based on TCRdb reprocessing of the reads, there is one entry per CDR3 protein sequence, and DNA is missing. TCRdb, not the original authors, processed these V and J calls. The table kept for this sample lists approximately 96,000 distinct CDR3 sequences. Jointly, the top ten make up approximately 1% of the sample.

What the authors observed across the whole study: Within the same donor, TRBV-TRBJ usage looked similar between naive CXCR3-negative and CXCR3-positive cells, but memory cells had distinct patterns. Compared with CXCR3-negative naive cells, CXCR3-positive naive cells had TRB CDR3s with higher hydrophobicity (lower Kidera factor 4), lower energy, and higher strength and volume indices. Surface CD5, linked to self-reactivity in mice, was comparable between naive subsets; TCR interaction strength was therefore also inferred from TRB CDR3 physicochemical properties. Comparably high repertoire diversity was found in both naive subsets, whereas much lower repertoire diversity was found in memory CD8+ T cells. Because CXCR3 expression was partially decreased after cryopreservation, freshly isolated PBMCs were used for most assays.

Each CD8+ T cell subset was flow-sorted in triplicate, and some 310,000 cells per subset were placed directly into RLT lysis buffer. To keep memory contaminants out, a stringent definition of naive CD8+ T cells was applied: CD45RO-CCR7+CD27+CD95-. Standard density gradient centrifugation was used to isolate peripheral blood mononuclear cells from buffy coats. Naive CXCR3-negative and CXCR3-positive CD8+ T cells were flow-sorted using a FACSAria III. Total RNA was extracted from sorted cells with an RNeasy Mini Kit. Counted from cysteine to phenylalanine, this CDR3 has 14 amino acids. There is no recorded DNA. CDR1 and CDR2, looked up from the germline V gene (reference sequence), are LNHDA and SQIVND.

The TCR sequence derives from a human donor in good health. Some clones in this sample may be carry-over from other donors' samples. This chain is built from TRBV19 and TRBJ1-5; TCRdb returns TRBD1, unconfirmable since there is no DNA. The material sequenced was naive CXCR3+ CD8+ T cells from blood. According to the study, the label for this sample's cell subset or site signals: CD45RO-CCR7+CD27+CD95- naive CD8+ T cells expressing CXCR3 (TNR3+). The CDR3 protein sequence reads: CASKMGGSNQPQHF.